One sample yielded the 22 T cell receptor beta chains listed below, sequenced in a study of control samples from healthy donors and cancer patients. Some clones are missing from TCRdb's copy, which holds only in-frame ones; the method was immunoSEQ multiplex PCR. The data hold around 140,000 clones, with about 90% observed a single time. Sequencing was performed on PBMCs. The source is a man in his forties or fifties with head and neck cancer.

V is TRBV4-2 and J is TRBJ2-6; D perhaps matches TRBD1 (6 bases). CDR1 and CDR2 from the germline V gene are LGHNA and YNFKEQ. V was trimmed by 0 bases and J by 2 bases, leaving 11 bases between them. CDR3 length: 17 residues. The CDR3: CASSQDRTGTGANVLTF. The CDR3 nucleotides are TGTGCCAGCAGCCAAGACCGTACAGGGACTGGGGCCAACGTCCTGACTTTC.

This chain connects TRBV6-1 to TRBJ2-3; either TRBD1 or TRBD2 may supply D (5 bases each). Germline lookup yields CDR1 MNHNS and CDR2 SASEGT. The CDR3 covers 14 residues. Trimming pared 2 bases from V and 4 bases from J, leaving 10 bases between. CDR3 in DNA: TGTGCCAGCAGTGAATTTCAGGGAGCAGATACGCAGTATTTT. Its protein is CASSEFQGADTQYF.

V usage is TRBV23-1 and J usage is TRBJ2-7; TRBD1 matches at 10 bases. TRBV23-1 is an ORF, and what it does is uncertain. Unmatched junction bases numbered 4, after V lost 3 bases and J lost 2 bases. This CDR3 contains 15 residues. Here the CDR3 DNA reads TGCGCCAGCAGTCACTGGGGACAGGGGACCTACGAGCAGTACTTC. Encoded protein: CASSHWGQGTYEQYF.

V usage is TRBV20-1 and J usage is TRBJ2-2; TRBD1 matches 8 bases. The V segment lost 3 bases and the J segment 8 bases; nucleotides outside the gene matches: 8. Germline V CDR1 and CDR2: DFQATT, SNEGSKA (reference sequence). The CDR3 sequence is 14 residues long. For the CDR3, the DNA is TGCAGTGCTAGTCCAGGGGGCGCATTTGGGGAGCTGTTTTTT. It yields the protein CSASPGGAFGELFF.

This sequence joins TRBV11-3 and TRBJ2-1; 14 nucleotides line up with TRBD2. Per the germline V gene, CDR1 is SGHNT and CDR2 is YENEEA. The CDR3 length is 14 residues. J gave up 12 bases and V 5 bases, and 6 bases lay outside the gene matches. The CDR3 is CASSPGLAGGRQFF. CDR3 bases: TGTGCCAGCAGCCCAGGACTAGCGGGGGGTCGGCAGTTCTTC.

CDR3 loop: CASSGAVSSGANVLTF. The CDR3 region has the DNA TGTGCCAGCAGTGGGGCAGTAAGCTCTGGGGCCAACGTCCTGACTTTC. The chain recombines TRBV28 with TRBJ2-6, with D possibly TRBD1 on 5 matching bases. Germline-derived CDR1 and CDR2 are MDHEN and SYDVKM. CDR3 length equals 16 residues. V lost 5 bases to trimming and J lost 0 bases, with 11 bases between them. Supplemented by reference TRBV28 and TRBJ2-6, the full variable domain reads DVKVTQSSRYLVKRTGEKVFLECVQDMDHENMFWYRQDPGLGLRLIYFSYDVKMKEKGDIPEGYSVSREKKERFSLILESASTNQTSMYLCASSGAVSSGANVLTFGAGSRLTVL.

The J gene is TRBJ2-7, the V gene TRBV6-5; D is undetermined. V dropped 5 bases and J dropped 0 bases, with 14 bases sitting between them. The length of the CDR3 is 15 residues. In germline, CDR1 is MNHEY, CDR2 SVGAGI. CDR3 sequence (DNA): TGTGCCAGCAGTCCACCGGGCGGAGCCTCCTACGAGCAGTACTTC. This gives the protein CASSPPGGASYEQYF.

With regard to this clone: A junction end diverges from the germline sequence, so it may reflect a read error. The V gene is TRBV5-4, the J gene TRBJ2-7; D possibly corresponds to TRBD1 (5 bases). The germline V gene encodes CDR1 SGHNT and CDR2 YYREEE (reference sequence). There are 14 residues in the CDR3. The CDR3 DNA sequence: TGTGCCAGCAGATTGGCAGGGATTGGCAACGAGCAGTACTTC. Its translation: CASRLAGIGNEQYF.

The V gene is TRBV6-5, the J gene TRBJ1-5; D remains ambiguous. Germline V gene data show CDR1 as MNHEY and CDR2 as SVGAGI. This CDR3 has 14 residues. V was clipped by 6 bases and J by 0 bases, with 9 bases between them. The CDR3 protein is CASSGTYSNQPQHF. The CDR3 nucleotides read TGTGCCAGCAGCGGAACTTATAGCAATCAGCCCCAGCATTTT.

The chain employs TRBV11-3 and TRBJ2-5, with D possibly being TRBD1 or TRBD2 (6 bases each). This CDR3 has 15 amino acids. Deletions cut 5 bases from V and 4 bases from J, with 17 bases between. CDR1 is SGHNT, CDR2 YENEEA, per germline. CDR3 DNA: TGTGCCAGCAGCCCAGGGGCGGGGCAGGGAGAGACCCAGTACTTC. This encodes CASSPGAGQGETQYF.

The rearrangement links TRBV15 to TRBJ2-5; 11 nucleotides match TRBD2. The V gene's germline CDR1 is LNHNV and CDR2 YYDKDF (reference sequence). This CDR3 is 15 amino acids long. V dropped 0 bases and J dropped 5; count of bases not matched to a gene: 2. Here the CDR3 reads CATSRDRLAGETQYF. The CDR3 bases are TGTGCCACCAGCAGAGATCGACTAGCGGGGGAGACCCAGTACTTC.

The chain joins TRBV5-4 to TRBJ1-2, with D unclear. The CDR3 is 17 residues long. V was shortened by 0 bases and J by 4 bases, with 19 bases between the two germline ends. Per the germline V gene, CDR1 is SGHNT and CDR2 is YYREEE (reference sequence). The CDR3 is CASSLGEGYRAGYGYTF. CDR3 coding DNA: TGTGCCAGCAGCTTGGGCGAGGGATATCGAGCGGGCTATGGCTACACCTTC.

This clone has more than one count but fewer than ten. The chain employs TRBV28 and TRBJ1-1; 8 bases fit TRBD1. The germline CDR1 and CDR2 sequences are MDHEN and SYDVKM. The J segment lost 9 bases and the V segment lost 7 bases, leaving 10 bases of the junction unmatched. CDR3 length equals 13 residues. The CDR3 spells CASTVRQGTQAFF. DNA of the CDR3: TGTGCCAGCACAGTCCGACAGGGGACGCAAGCTTTCTTT.

This clone is medium-sized (0.01 to 0.1%). Other nucleotide sequences from this sample produce the same CDR3. The rearrangement uses TRBV2 and TRBJ2-7; D is undetermined. There are 12 residues in the CDR3. The V end lost 3 bases, the J end lost 4 bases, and 7 bases lay between the germline ends. CDR1 and CDR2 from the germline V gene are SNHLY and FYNNEI. The CDR3, as DNA: TGTGCCAGCAGTGAGGAGTCTTACGAGCAGTACTTC. It is translated as CASSEESYEQYF.

This clone was counted a single time. The CDR3 bases are TGTGCCAGCAGTACTAGCCTGGGGACTGAAGCTTTCTTT. This codes for CASSTSLGTEAFF. This rearrangement joins TRBV6-5 to TRBJ1-1; the D is unclear. This CDR3 is 13 amino acids long. Trimming stripped 5 bases from V and 5 bases from J, with 12 bases between. Germline V CDR1 and CDR2: MNHEY, SVGAGI.

This rearrangement joins TRBV28 to TRBJ2-7; 7 nucleotides line up with TRBD2. Germline CDR1 reads MDHEN; CDR2 reads SYDVKM. V lost 10 bases and J lost 3; bases outside the gene matches: 9. The CDR3 runs to 13 residues. CDR3 nucleotide sequence: TGTGCCACGCGGGACCCGGGGGGCTACGAGCAGTACTTC. This gives the protein CATRDPGGYEQYF.

The chain uses TRBV13 and TRBJ2-1; TRBD1 or TRBD2 may be the D gene (6 bases each). V lost 5 bases to trimming and J lost 9 bases, with 17 bases between them. Germline CDR1 and CDR2: PRHDT and FYEKMQ (reference sequence). This CDR3 is 14 amino acids long. CDR3 loop: CASSRKWGAGEQFF. For the CDR3, the DNA is TGTGCCAGCAGCAGGAAGTGGGGGGCGGGTGAGCAGTTCTTC.

The V gene is TRBV7-9, the J gene TRBJ2-5; 11 nucleotides match TRBD1. J gave up 4 bases and V 1 base, and 5 bases lay outside the gene matches. CDR1 and CDR2 (germline): SEHNR, FQNEAQ (reference sequence). The CDR3 runs to 16 residues. The CDR3 DNA follows: TGTGCCAGCAGCTTAGTAAGGACAGGGGGCGGAGAGACCCAGTACTTC. Translated, it gives CASSLVRTGGGETQYF.

The chain employs TRBV5-1 and TRBJ2-1; TRBD2 matches at 9 bases. V trimming: 5 bases; J trimming: 5 bases; junction bases outside the gene matches: 8. There are 15 residues in the CDR3. CDR1 is SGHRS and CDR2 is YFSETQ in the germline V gene. The CDR3 protein is CASRLIAGVDNEQFF. The CDR3 region has the DNA TGCGCCAGCAGACTCATAGCGGGAGTCGACAATGAGCAGTTCTTC.

CDR3 loop: CASSSGRGFTDTQYF. Written as DNA, the CDR3 is TGTGCCAGCAGCTCAGGACGGGGTTTCACAGATACGCAGTATTTT. The chain recombines TRBV7-8 with TRBJ2-3, with a weak D call TRBD2 (5 bases). V was trimmed by 4 bases and J by 2 bases, leaving 13 bases between them. Germline V CDR1 and CDR2: SGHVS, FQNEAQ. The CDR3 sequence is 15 residues long.

V is TRBV18 and J is TRBJ1-3; possibly TRBD1 for D (5 bases). V gave up 1 base and J gave up 1 base, with 8 bases separating them. This CDR3 is 15 amino acids long. Germline V CDR1 and CDR2: KGHSH, LQKENI. The CDR3 sequence: CASSPLGGSGNTIYF. For the CDR3, the DNA is TGTGCCAGCTCACCACTCGGGGGATCTGGAAACACCATATATTTT.

This clone is a singleton in its sample. The CDR3 is CASSSTARGLDYSDTQYF. CDR3 DNA sequence: TGTGCCAGCAGTTCTACGGCTCGGGGCTTAGACTATTCCGATACGCAGTATTTT. This chain links TRBV27 with TRBJ2-3; D is perhaps TRBD1 or TRBD2 (5 bases each). Trimming removed 4 bases at V and 6 bases at J, with 26 bases between. Germline CDR1 reads MNHEY; CDR2 reads SMNVEV (reference sequence). This CDR3 is built from 18 residues.